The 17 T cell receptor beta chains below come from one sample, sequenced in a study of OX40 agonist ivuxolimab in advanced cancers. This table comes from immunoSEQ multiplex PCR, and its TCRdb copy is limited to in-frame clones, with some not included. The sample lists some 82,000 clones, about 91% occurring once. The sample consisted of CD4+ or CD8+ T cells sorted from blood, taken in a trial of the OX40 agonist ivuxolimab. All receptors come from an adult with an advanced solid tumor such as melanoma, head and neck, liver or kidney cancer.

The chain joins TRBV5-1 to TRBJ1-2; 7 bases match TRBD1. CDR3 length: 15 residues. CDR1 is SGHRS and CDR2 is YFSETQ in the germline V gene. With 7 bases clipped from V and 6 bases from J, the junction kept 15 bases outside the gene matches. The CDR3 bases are TGCGCCAGCCCCCCTAGGACACCAGGGGGGAATGGCTACACCTTC. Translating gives CASPPRTPGGNGYTF.

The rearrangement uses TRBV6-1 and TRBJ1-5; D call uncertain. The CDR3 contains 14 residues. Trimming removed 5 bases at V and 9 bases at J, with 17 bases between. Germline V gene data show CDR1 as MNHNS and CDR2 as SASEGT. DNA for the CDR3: TGTGCCAGCAGTCAGCCCCATGTAACGCCGCCCCAGCATTTT. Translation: CASSQPHVTPPQHF.

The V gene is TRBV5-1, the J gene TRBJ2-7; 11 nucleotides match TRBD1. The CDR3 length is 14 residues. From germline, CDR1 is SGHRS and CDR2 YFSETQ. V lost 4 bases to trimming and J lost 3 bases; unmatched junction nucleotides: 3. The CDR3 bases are TGCGCCAGCAGCGCCGGGACAGGGGGCTACGAGCAGTACTTC. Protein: CASSAGTGGYEQYF.

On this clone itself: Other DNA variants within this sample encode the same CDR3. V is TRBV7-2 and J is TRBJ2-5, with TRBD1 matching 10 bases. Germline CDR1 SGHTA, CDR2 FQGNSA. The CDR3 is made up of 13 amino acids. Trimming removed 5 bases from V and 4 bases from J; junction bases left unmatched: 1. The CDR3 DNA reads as TGTGCCAGCAGCCGGGACAGGGGAGAGACCCAGTACTTC. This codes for CASSRDRGETQYF.

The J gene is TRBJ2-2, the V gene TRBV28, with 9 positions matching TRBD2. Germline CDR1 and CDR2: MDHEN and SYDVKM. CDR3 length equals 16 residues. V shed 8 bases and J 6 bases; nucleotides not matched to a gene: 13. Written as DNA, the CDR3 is TGTGCCAGCGGGGGCGGGAGGGCCTCAGTCGCCGGGGAGCTGTTTTTT. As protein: CASGGGRASVAGELFF.

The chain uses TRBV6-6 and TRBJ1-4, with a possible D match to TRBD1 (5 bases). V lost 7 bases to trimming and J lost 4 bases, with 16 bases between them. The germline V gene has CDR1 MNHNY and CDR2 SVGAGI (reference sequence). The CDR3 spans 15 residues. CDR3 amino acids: CASTGLTAYNEKLFF. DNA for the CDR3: TGTGCCAGCACGGGGCTGACTGCCTATAATGAAAAACTGTTTTTT.

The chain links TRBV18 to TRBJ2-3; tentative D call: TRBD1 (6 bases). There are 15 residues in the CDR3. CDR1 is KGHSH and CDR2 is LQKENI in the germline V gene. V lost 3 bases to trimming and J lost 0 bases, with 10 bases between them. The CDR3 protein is CASSPRGSSTDTQYF. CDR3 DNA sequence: TGTGCCAGCTCACCGAGGGGGTCTAGCACAGATACGCAGTATTTT.

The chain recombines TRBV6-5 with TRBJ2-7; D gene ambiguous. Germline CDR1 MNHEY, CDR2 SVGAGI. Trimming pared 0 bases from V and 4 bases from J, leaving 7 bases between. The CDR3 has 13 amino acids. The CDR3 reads CASSYSSPYEQYF. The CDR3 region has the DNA TGTGCCAGCAGTTACTCCAGTCCGTACGAGCAGTACTTC.

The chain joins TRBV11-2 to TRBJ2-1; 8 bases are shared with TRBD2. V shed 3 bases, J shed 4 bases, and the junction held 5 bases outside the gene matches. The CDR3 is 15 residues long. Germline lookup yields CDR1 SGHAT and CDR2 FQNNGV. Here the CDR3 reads CASSFSVAGYNEQFF. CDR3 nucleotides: TGTGCCAGCAGCTTTTCTGTAGCGGGGTACAATGAGCAGTTCTTC.

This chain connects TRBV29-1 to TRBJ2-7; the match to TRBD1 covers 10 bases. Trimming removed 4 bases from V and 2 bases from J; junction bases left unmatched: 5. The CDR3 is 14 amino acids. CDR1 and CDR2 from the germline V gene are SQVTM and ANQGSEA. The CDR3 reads CSVVRDRGTYEQYF. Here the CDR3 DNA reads TGCAGCGTTGTCCGGGACAGGGGTACCTACGAGCAGTACTTC.

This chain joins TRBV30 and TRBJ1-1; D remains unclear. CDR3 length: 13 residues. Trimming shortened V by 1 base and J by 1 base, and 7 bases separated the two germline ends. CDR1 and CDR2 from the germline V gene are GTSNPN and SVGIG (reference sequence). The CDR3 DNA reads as TGTGCCTGGAGTGGCTCGGGGAACACTGAAGCTTTCTTT. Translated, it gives CAWSGSGNTEAFF.

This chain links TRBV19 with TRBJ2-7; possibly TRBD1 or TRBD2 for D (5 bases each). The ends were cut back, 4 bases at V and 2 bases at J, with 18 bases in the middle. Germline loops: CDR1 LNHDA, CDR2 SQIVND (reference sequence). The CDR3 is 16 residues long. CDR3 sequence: CASSTTPRDGPYEQYF. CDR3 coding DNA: TGTGCCAGTAGTACCACCCCCCGGGACGGACCCTACGAGCAGTACTTC.

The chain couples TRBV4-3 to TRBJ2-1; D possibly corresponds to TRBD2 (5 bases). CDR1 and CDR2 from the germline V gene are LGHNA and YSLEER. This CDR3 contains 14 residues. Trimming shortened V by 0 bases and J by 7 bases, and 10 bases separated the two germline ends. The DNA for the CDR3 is TGCGCCAGCAGCCAAGATTTTACGGGAAATGAGCAGTTCTTC. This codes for CASSQDFTGNEQFF.

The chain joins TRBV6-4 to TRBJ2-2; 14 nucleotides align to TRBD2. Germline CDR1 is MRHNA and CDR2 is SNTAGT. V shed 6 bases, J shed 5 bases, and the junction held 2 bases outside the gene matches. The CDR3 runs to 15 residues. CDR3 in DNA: TGTGCCAGCAGAGGGACTAGCGGGAGAACCGGGGAGCTGTTTTTT. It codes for CASRGTSGRTGELFF.

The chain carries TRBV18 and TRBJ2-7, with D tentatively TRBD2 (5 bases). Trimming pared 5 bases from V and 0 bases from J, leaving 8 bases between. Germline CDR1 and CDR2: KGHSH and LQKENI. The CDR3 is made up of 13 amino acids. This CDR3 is CASSSRGSYEQYF. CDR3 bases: TGTGCCAGCTCATCCCGGGGCTCCTACGAGCAGTACTTC.

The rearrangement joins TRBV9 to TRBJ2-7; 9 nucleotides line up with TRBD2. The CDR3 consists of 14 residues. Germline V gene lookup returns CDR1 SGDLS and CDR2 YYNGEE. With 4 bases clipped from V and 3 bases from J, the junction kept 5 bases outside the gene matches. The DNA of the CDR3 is TGTGCCAGCAGCTCCCGGACTAGCGTCTACGAGCAGTACTTC. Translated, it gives CASSSRTSVYEQYF.

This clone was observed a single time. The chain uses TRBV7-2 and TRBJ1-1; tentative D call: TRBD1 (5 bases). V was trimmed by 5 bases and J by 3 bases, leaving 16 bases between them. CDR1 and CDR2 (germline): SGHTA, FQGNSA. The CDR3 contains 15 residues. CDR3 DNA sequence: TGTGCCAGCAGCCCACTGACTGGGGGGGACACTGAAGCTTTCTTT. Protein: CASSPLTGGDTEAFF.